This is a list of T cell receptor beta chains from one sample in a study of vaccination and CD4 T cells after COVID-19. TCRdb used MiXCR to reprocess the PCR reads, holding one entry per CDR3 protein. The sample has under 9,000 distinct CDR3 sequences; approximately 57% are singletons. No cognate antigen is known for these TCRs. The sequencing here drew on cultured CD4+ T cells from blood, taken after SARS-CoV-2 vaccination. The receptors were sampled from a human donor with COVID-19. Both conserved end residues are part of each CDR3. The D gene is left open where the match is weak. A clone size is listed for some rows: how often the clone was seen (once, few, many), or a class if it is expanded.

clone_size: few; j_call: TRBJ1-2; v_call: TRBV7-6; d_call: TRBD1; cdr3_nt: TGTGCCAGCAGCTTAGCGCTAGGGCAGGGGGGCGACGGCTACACCTTC; cdr3_aa: CASSLALGQGGDGYTF
clone_size: -; j_call: TRBJ2-3; v_call: TRBV20-1; d_call: TRBD2; cdr3_nt: TGCAGTGCCACTCCAGGACTAGCGGGGGGGCAAGATACGCAGTATTTT; cdr3_aa: CSATPGLAGGQDTQYF
clone_size: -; j_call: TRBJ2-3; v_call: TRBV5-4; d_call: -; cdr3_nt: TGTGCCAGCAGCTCCCCCCGGGATACGCAGTATTTT; cdr3_aa: CASSSPRDTQYF
clone_size: few; j_call: TRBJ2-5; v_call: TRBV20-1; d_call: -; cdr3_nt: TGCAGTGCTGTAAAAGAGACCCAGTACTTC; cdr3_aa: CSAVKETQYF
clone_size: -; j_call: TRBJ1-1; v_call: TRBV10-3; d_call: -; cdr3_nt: TGTGCCATCAGCAACGGGGGTAGCACTGAAGCTTTCTTT; cdr3_aa: CAISNGGSTEAFF
clone_size: -; j_call: TRBJ1-2; v_call: TRBV19; d_call: -; cdr3_nt: TGTGCCATTCCTTTTAGCAGACGACCCACAGGCTACACCTTC; cdr3_aa: CAIPFSRRPTGYTF
clone_size: few; j_call: TRBJ1-2; v_call: TRBV7-2; d_call: -; cdr3_nt: TGTGCCAGCAGCTTCGGACAGTCTTATGGCTACACCTTC; cdr3_aa: CASSFGQSYGYTF
clone_size: few; j_call: TRBJ1-6; v_call: TRBV7-3; d_call: TRBD1; cdr3_nt: TGTGCCAGCAGCCTACAGGGGGCGGATAATTCACCCCTCCACTTT; cdr3_aa: CASSLQGADNSPLHF
clone_size: few; j_call: TRBJ1-2; v_call: TRBV19; d_call: -; cdr3_nt: TGTGCCAGTATTCCCGGACGGGAGGAGTGGCATGGCTACACCTTC; cdr3_aa: CASIPGREEWHGYTF
clone_size: few; j_call: TRBJ2-3; v_call: TRBV27; d_call: -; cdr3_nt: TGTGCCAGCAGTTGGGCCGTTACGGCGGCAGATACGCAGTATTTT; cdr3_aa: CASSWAVTAADTQYF
clone_size: few; j_call: TRBJ1-2; v_call: TRBV6-1; d_call: TRBD1; cdr3_nt: TGTGCCAGCAGTATTAGACAGGGGCACTACACCTTC; cdr3_aa: CASSIRQGHYTF
clone_size: few; j_call: TRBJ1-5; v_call: TRBV4-1; d_call: -; cdr3_nt: TGCGCCAGCAGACCCGTGGCCGGGGTCAATCAGCCCCAGCATTTT; cdr3_aa: CASRPVAGVNQPQHF
clone_size: -; j_call: TRBJ2-1; v_call: TRBV7-6; d_call: -; cdr3_nt: TGTGCCAGCAGCCCTCTGACCCAGACTTCGACACACAATGAGCAGTTCTTC; cdr3_aa: CASSPLTQTSTHNEQFF
clone_size: -; j_call: TRBJ1-2; v_call: TRBV6-2/TRBV6-3; d_call: -; cdr3_nt: TGTGCCAGCAGTTACTCTGTGCGGGGTACTTATGGCTACACCTTC; cdr3_aa: CASSYSVRGTYGYTF
clone_size: -; j_call: TRBJ2-5; v_call: TRBV5-4; d_call: -; cdr3_nt: TGTGCCAGCAGCTCTCGTAGGGGTCAAGAGACCCAGTACTTC; cdr3_aa: CASSSRRGQETQYF
clone_size: few; j_call: TRBJ2-3; v_call: TRBV6-1; d_call: -; cdr3_nt: TGTGCCAGCATAGGACGGTATCAGGGGCCAGATACGCAGTATTTT; cdr3_aa: CASIGRYQGPDTQYF
clone_size: -; j_call: TRBJ2-1; v_call: TRBV10-3; d_call: TRBD2; cdr3_nt: TGTGCCATCAGTGAGTTACTAGCGGGGGGCCTTTACAATGAGCAGTTCTTC; cdr3_aa: CAISELLAGGLYNEQFF
clone_size: once; j_call: TRBJ1-2; v_call: TRBV28; d_call: TRBD1; cdr3_nt: TGTGCCAGCAGTTACCAAACCCGACAGGGGGCGGGGGGCTACACCTTC; cdr3_aa: CASSYQTRQGAGGYTF
clone_size: -; j_call: TRBJ1-5; v_call: TRBV29-1; d_call: -; cdr3_nt: TGCAGCGTTCGAGAGGGGGGTGGGGGTCAGCCCCAGCATTTT; cdr3_aa: CSVREGGGGQPQHF
clone_size: -; j_call: TRBJ2-5; v_call: TRBV20-1; d_call: TRBD2; cdr3_nt: TGCAGTGCTAGAGATCCTAGCGGGGGCATGGGGGAGACCCAGTACTTC; cdr3_aa: CSARDPSGGMGETQYF
clone_size: -; j_call: TRBJ1-2; v_call: TRBV6-1; d_call: -; cdr3_nt: TGTGCCAGCATTACATTAGGGGCCAGCTATGGCTACACCTTC; cdr3_aa: CASITLGASYGYTF
clone_size: -; j_call: TRBJ2-1; v_call: TRBV27; d_call: TRBD2; cdr3_nt: TGTGCCAGCAGCCTCACCCCACTAGCGGGTTCCTCCTACAATGAGCAGTTCTTC; cdr3_aa: CASSLTPLAGSSYNEQFF
clone_size: -; j_call: TRBJ2-5; v_call: TRBV5-6; d_call: TRBD2; cdr3_nt: TGTGCCAGCAGCTTGGTCGGGAGGGGGGAAGAGACCCAGTACTTC; cdr3_aa: CASSLVGRGEETQYF
clone_size: -; j_call: TRBJ2-6; v_call: TRBV7-2; d_call: -; cdr3_nt: TGTGCCAGTGGAGGCGGCAGGGACTTCTCTGGGGCCAACGTCCTGACTTTC; cdr3_aa: CASGGGRDFSGANVLTF
clone_size: few; j_call: TRBJ2-7; v_call: TRBV20-1; d_call: -; cdr3_nt: TGCAGTGCTAGGGGGACCAATACTTACGAGCAGTACTTC; cdr3_aa: CSARGTNTYEQYF
clone_size: -; j_call: TRBJ1-1; v_call: TRBV4-1; d_call: TRBD1; cdr3_nt: TGCGCCAGCAGCCAAGAAAGAGGGGGCACCAAGAACACTGAAGCTTTCTTT; cdr3_aa: CASSQERGGTKNTEAFF
clone_size: once; j_call: TRBJ1-5; v_call: TRBV30; d_call: TRBD1; cdr3_nt: TGTGCCTGGAGACCGACAACAGGGGGCACGTTCCTTGTTAGCAATCAGCCCCAGCATTTT; cdr3_aa: CAWRPTTGGTFLVSNQPQHF
clone_size: few; j_call: TRBJ1-2; v_call: TRBV27; d_call: -; cdr3_nt: TGTGCCAGCAGTTTGAACGGGAAATTCTATGGCTACACCTTC; cdr3_aa: CASSLNGKFYGYTF